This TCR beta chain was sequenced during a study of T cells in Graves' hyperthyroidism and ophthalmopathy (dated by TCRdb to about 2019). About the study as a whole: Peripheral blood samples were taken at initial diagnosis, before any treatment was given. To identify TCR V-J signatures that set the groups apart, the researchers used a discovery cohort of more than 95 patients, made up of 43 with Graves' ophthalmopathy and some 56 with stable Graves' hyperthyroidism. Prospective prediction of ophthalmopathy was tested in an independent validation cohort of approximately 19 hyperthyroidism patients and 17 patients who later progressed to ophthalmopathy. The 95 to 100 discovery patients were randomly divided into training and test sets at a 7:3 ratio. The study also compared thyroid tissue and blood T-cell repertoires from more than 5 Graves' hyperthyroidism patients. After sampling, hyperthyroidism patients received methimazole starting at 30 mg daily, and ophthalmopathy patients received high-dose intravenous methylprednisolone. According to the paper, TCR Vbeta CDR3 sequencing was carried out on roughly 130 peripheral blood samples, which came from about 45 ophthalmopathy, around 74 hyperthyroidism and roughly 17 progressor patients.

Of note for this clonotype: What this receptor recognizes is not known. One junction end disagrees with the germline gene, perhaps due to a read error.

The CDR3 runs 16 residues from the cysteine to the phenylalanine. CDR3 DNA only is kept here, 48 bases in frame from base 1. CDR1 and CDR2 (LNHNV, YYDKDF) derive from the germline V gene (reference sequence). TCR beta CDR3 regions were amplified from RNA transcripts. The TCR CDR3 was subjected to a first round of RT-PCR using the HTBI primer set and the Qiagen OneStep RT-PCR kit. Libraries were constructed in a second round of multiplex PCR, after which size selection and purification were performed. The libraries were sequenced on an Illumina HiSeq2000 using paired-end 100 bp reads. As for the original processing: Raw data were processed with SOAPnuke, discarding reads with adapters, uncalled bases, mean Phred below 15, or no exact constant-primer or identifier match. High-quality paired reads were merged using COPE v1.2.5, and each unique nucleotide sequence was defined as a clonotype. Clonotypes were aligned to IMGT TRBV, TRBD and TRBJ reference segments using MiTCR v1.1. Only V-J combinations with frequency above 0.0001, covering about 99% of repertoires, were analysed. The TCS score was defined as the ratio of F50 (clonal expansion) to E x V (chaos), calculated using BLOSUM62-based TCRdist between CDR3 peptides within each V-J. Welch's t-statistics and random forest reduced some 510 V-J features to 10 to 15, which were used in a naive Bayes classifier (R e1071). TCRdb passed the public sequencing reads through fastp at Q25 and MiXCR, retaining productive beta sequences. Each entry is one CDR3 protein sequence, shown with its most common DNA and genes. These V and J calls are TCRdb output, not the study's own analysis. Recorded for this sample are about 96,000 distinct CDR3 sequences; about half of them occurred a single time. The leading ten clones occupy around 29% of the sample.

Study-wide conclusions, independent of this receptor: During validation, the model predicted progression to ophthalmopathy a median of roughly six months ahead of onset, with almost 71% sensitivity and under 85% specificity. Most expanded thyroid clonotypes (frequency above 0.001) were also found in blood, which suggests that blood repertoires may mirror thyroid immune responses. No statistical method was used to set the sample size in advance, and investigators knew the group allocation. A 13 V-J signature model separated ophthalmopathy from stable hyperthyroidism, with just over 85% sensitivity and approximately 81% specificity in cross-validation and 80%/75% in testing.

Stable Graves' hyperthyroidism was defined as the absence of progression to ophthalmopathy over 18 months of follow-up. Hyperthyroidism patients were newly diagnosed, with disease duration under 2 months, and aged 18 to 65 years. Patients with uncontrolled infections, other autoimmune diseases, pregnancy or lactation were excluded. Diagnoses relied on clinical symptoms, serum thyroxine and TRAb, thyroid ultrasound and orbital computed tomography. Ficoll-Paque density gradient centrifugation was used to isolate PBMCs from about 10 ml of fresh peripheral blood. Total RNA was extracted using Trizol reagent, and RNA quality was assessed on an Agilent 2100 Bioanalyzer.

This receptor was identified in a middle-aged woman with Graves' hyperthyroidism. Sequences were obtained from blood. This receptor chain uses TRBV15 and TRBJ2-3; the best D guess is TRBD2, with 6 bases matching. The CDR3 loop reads CATSSLRDFRTDTQYF. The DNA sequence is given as TGTGCCACCAGCAGCTTGCGGGACTTCCGCACCGATACGCAGTATTTT.